These 25 T cell receptor beta chains were all obtained from the same sample, sequenced in a study of T cells in tuberculosis. Method: immunoSEQ multiplex PCR; TCRdb's copy keeps in-frame clones and lacks some. The sample consists of 25,000 to 35,000 clones, 80% to 95% of them appearing once. Sequenced: PBMCs. All receptors derive from a donor aged 5-35 years with latent tuberculosis or without tuberculosis infection. Some clones in this sample may be carry-over from other donors' samples.

The chain uses TRBV6-5 and TRBJ1-1; the match to TRBD1 covers 11 bases. From germline, CDR1 is MNHEY and CDR2 SVGAGI. This CDR3 comprises 15 residues. The V segment lost 3 bases and the J segment 1 base; nucleotides outside the gene matches: 1. The CDR3 DNA reads TGTGCCAGCAGTTATGGGACAGGGGGGAACACTGAAGCTTTCTTT. It is translated as CASSYGTGGNTEAFF.

This clone turned up a few times. The genes are TRBV4-1 and TRBJ2-7; TRBD2 matches 10 bases. With V trimmed by 1 base and J by 4 bases, 7 bases remained unmatched. Germline CDR1 reads MGHRA; CDR2 reads YSYEKL. This CDR3 spans 16 amino acids. In DNA, the CDR3 is TGCGCCAGCAGCCAAGTTCAGCTAGCGGGAGTATACGAGCAGTACTTC. Translating gives CASSQVQLAGVYEQYF.

This chain uses TRBV4-1 with TRBJ2-7, with 7 bases matching TRBD2. Germline V CDR1 and CDR2: MGHRA, YSYEKL. Trimming at V came to 2 bases and at J to 4 bases, leaving 14 bases not matched to a gene. This CDR3 is built from 17 residues. For the CDR3, the DNA is TGCGCCAGCAGCCAAAACAGCGGGGTAGCGGGTAATTACGAGCAGTACTTC. Protein sequence: CASSQNSGVAGNYEQYF.

The V call is TRBV6-6, the J call TRBJ1-3; 8 bases match TRBD1. V trimming: 5 bases; J trimming: 0 bases; junction bases outside the gene matches: 6. Germline V lookup: CDR1 MNHNY, CDR2 SVGAGI (reference sequence). The CDR3 has 16 residues. Here the CDR3 DNA reads TGTGCCAGCAGTCATACAGGGGGGCCCTCTGGAAACACCATATATTTT. This sequence encodes CASSHTGGPSGNTIYF.

J is TRBJ2-5 and V is TRBV2; no clear D. The CDR3 has 13 residues. Between the trimmed V and J ends, which lost 2 bases and 5 bases, there was a span of 9 bases. Per the germline V gene, CDR1 is SNHLY and CDR2 is FYNNEI. The CDR3 region has the DNA TGTGCCAGCAGTGAACTTGAAAGCGAGACCCAGTACTTC. Encoded protein: CASSELESETQYF. Based on the CDR3 plus reference TRBV2 and TRBJ2-5, the full variable domain is EPEVTQTPSHQVTQMGQEVILRCVPISNHLYFYWYRQILGQKVEFLVSFYNNEISEKSEIFDDQFSVERPDGSNFTLKIRSTKLEDSAMYFCASSELESETQYFGPGTRLLVL.

The rearrangement joins TRBV19 to TRBJ2-1; D is uncertain. This CDR3 is 15 amino acids long. V was shortened by 5 bases and J by 3 bases, with 14 bases between the two germline ends. Per germline, CDR1 LNHDA and CDR2 SQIVND (reference sequence). CDR3 coding DNA: TGTGCCAGTAGTGAGCAGACTCTCCACTACAATGAGCAGTTCTTC. This codes for CASSEQTLHYNEQFF.

This chain joins TRBV12-5 and TRBJ2-5, with 9 bases that match TRBD1. Germline V CDR1 and CDR2: LGHNT, FRNRAP. The CDR3 spans 15 residues. With V trimmed by 1 base and J by 5 bases, 5 bases remained unmatched. Here the CDR3 reads CASGLGDREFETQYF. DNA of the CDR3: TGTGCTAGTGGTTTGGGGGACAGGGAATTTGAGACCCAGTACTTC.

V usage is TRBV28 and J usage is TRBJ1-2; 8 bases align to TRBD1. The germline V gene has CDR1 MDHEN and CDR2 SYDVKM. J was trimmed by 4 bases and V by 5 bases; bases with no gene match: 9. The CDR3 contains 15 residues. The CDR3 DNA is TGTGCCAGCAGTCTTACCGACAGGGGCCCCTATGGCTACACCTTC. Translation: CASSLTDRGPYGYTF.

This chain connects TRBV15 to TRBJ2-1; D possibly corresponds to TRBD2 (5 bases). Trimming pared 9 bases from V and 7 bases from J, leaving 22 bases between. CDR3 size: 15 residues. Germline loops: CDR1 LNHNV, CDR2 YYDKDF (reference sequence). The CDR3 protein is CATCLIGEIRNEQFF. The CDR3 DNA reads as TGTGCCACTTGCCTGATCGGGGAAATTAGGAATGAGCAGTTCTTC.

The chain combines TRBV2 with TRBJ2-3; D remains unclear. V was trimmed by 7 bases and J by 5 bases, leaving 19 bases between them. CDR1 is SNHLY and CDR2 is FYNNEI in the germline V gene. The CDR3 contains 15 residues. The CDR3 sequence: CASTEYYEKRDTQYF. CDR3 nucleotides: TGTGCCAGCACTGAGTACTATGAAAAAAGAGATACGCAGTATTTT.

This clone was seen only a few times. V is TRBV6-1 and J is TRBJ2-7, with TRBD1 matching 7 bases. Germline V gene lookup returns CDR1 MNHNS and CDR2 SASEGT. The CDR3 consists of 13 residues. J gave up 3 bases and V 6 bases, and 5 bases lay outside the gene matches. CDR3 residues: CASRRGQLYEQYF. In nucleotides, the CDR3 is TGTGCCAGCAGGAGGGGACAGCTCTACGAGCAGTACTTC.

This clone is labeled as medium-sized. The rearrangement links TRBV10-3 to TRBJ1-2, with D uncertain. The CDR3 sequence is 14 residues long. Trimming pared 0 bases from V and 1 base from J, leaving 6 bases between. CDR1 is ENHRY and CDR2 is SYGVKD in the germline V gene. In DNA form, the CDR3 reads TGTGCCATCAGTGAGTCCACGGTTAACTATGGCTACACCTTC. Protein: CAISESTVNYGYTF.

In its sample, this clone was seen once. V usage is TRBV7-9 and J usage is TRBJ1-6, with 8 bases identical to TRBD1. CDR1 SEHNR and CDR2 FQNEAQ come from the germline V gene (reference sequence). The trim removed 5 bases at V and 10 bases at J, leaving 13 bases unmatched. CDR3 size: 16 residues. Written as DNA, the CDR3 is TGTGCCAGCAGCCGTGCTGTGGAGACAGGGGACTCACCCCTCCACTTT. As protein: CASSRAVETGDSPLHF.

The V call is TRBV7-9, the J call TRBJ2-7, with TRBD2 matching over 13 bases. There are 16 residues in the CDR3. V gave up 5 bases and J gave up 3 bases; unmatched junction bases: 7. Germline CDR1 and CDR2: SEHNR and FQNEAQ (reference sequence). As DNA, the CDR3 is TGTGCCAGCAGCACCACTAGCGGGAGGGCCCGCTACGAGCAGTACTTC. Encoded protein: CASSTTSGRARYEQYF.

V usage is TRBV5-6 and J usage is TRBJ2-2, with 10 positions matching TRBD2. V shed 2 bases, J shed 3 bases, and the junction held 4 bases outside the gene matches. The germline gives CDR1 SGHDT, CDR2 YYEEEE. The CDR3 totals 16 residues. The CDR3 DNA is TGTGCCAGCAGCTTTGGGCTAGCGGGGGACACCGGGGAGCTGTTTTTT. This sequence encodes CASSFGLAGDTGELFF.

This clone appeared a few times. The gene calls are TRBV7-9 and TRBJ2-7; D gene ambiguous. The CDR3 extends over 13 amino acids. Germline CDR1 reads SEHNR; CDR2 reads FQNEAQ (reference sequence). V was pared by 1 base and J by 3 bases, with 7 bases between. CDR3 nucleotides: TGTGCCAGCAGCTTAGGCCCGGGCTACGAGCAGTACTTC. Translation: CASSLGPGYEQYF.

V is TRBV2 and J is TRBJ1-5; TRBD1 might be the D (6 bases). The CDR3 consists of 15 residues. Per the germline V gene, CDR1 is SNHLY and CDR2 is FYNNEI. V was cut by 4 bases and J by 1 base, with 11 bases left in between. The CDR3 nucleotides read TGTGCCAGCAGTGTTGGGGGCTTGAGCAATCAGCCCCAGCATTTT. This gives the protein CASSVGGLSNQPQHF.

V is TRBV7-9 and J is TRBJ1-1; D might be TRBD1 (5 bases). Trimming cost V 5 bases and J 4 bases, with 11 bases left between them. Germline V gene data show CDR1 as SEHNR and CDR2 as FQNEAQ (reference sequence). The CDR3 loop spans 13 amino acids. This chain's CDR3 is CASSPDSFTEAFF. CDR3 nucleotide sequence: TGTGCCAGCAGCCCCGACAGTTTCACTGAAGCTTTCTTT.

The rearrangement uses TRBV5-1 and TRBJ2-5; weak D call: TRBD1 (6 bases). V shed 4 bases and J shed 4 bases, with 11 bases lying between them. The CDR3 totals 13 residues. Germline CDR1 and CDR2: SGHRS and YFSETQ. The DNA of the CDR3 is TGCGCCAGCAGCCCACAGGGTCCAGAGACCCAGTACTTC. This translates into CASSPQGPETQYF.

The chain joins TRBV27 to TRBJ2-2; possible D gene TRBD2, 5 bases. V was trimmed by 3 bases and J by 4 bases, leaving 15 bases between them. This CDR3 contains 16 residues. The germline gives CDR1 MNHEY, CDR2 SMNVEV (reference sequence). CDR3 DNA: TGTGCCAGCAGTTTGTTTACGGGGATGGGCACCGGGGAGCTGTTTTTT. Translation: CASSLFTGMGTGELFF.

This rearrangement joins TRBV28 to TRBJ2-7, with TRBD2 matching over 13 bases. Germline V gives CDR1 MDHEN, CDR2 SYDVKM. This CDR3 has 14 residues. Trimming took 6 bases from V and 2 from J; bases not matched to a gene: 1. The CDR3: CASSTSGRAYEQYF. The CDR3 nucleotides are TGTGCCAGCAGCACTAGCGGGAGGGCCTACGAGCAGTACTTC.

This clone appeared a few times. The chain recombines TRBV6-5 with TRBJ2-1, with 13 bases fitting TRBD2. Germline assignment: CDR1 MNHEY and CDR2 SVGAGI. V was clipped by 6 bases and J by 5 bases; unmatched bases: 4. This CDR3 has 15 residues. The CDR3 DNA follows: TGTGCCAGCAGCAAAGGGACTAGCGGGGACAATGAGCAGTTCTTC. Translation gives CASSKGTSGDNEQFF.

The rearrangement joins TRBV5-6 to TRBJ1-2; unclear D gene. The CDR3 is made up of 14 amino acids. The germline V and J ends were trimmed by 2 bases and 4 bases, with 12 bases remaining between them. The germline CDR1 and CDR2 sequences are SGHDT and YYEEEE. As DNA, the CDR3 is TGTGCCAGCAGCTTCGAGGGAACTGGCTATGGCTACACCTTC. Translation: CASSFEGTGYGYTF.

The chain links TRBV6-5 to TRBJ1-5; weak D call: TRBD1 (6 bases). The V gene lost 0 bases and the J gene lost 3 bases, with 9 bases spanning the gap. This CDR3 has 15 amino acids. Germline V gene sequence: CDR1 MNHEY, CDR2 SVGAGI. CDR3 DNA: TGTGCCAGCAGTTACTCCGGACAGCTCAATCAGCCCCAGCATTTT. Encoded protein: CASSYSGQLNQPQHF.

This chain links TRBV10-3 with TRBJ1-1; possible D gene TRBD1, 5 bases. Germline V CDR1 and CDR2: ENHRY, SYGVKD. V shed 6 bases and J shed 1 base, with 12 bases lying between them. The CDR3 has 14 amino acids. The CDR3 here is CAIREAGQNTEAFF. The CDR3 DNA reads TGTGCCATCAGGGAGGCGGGGCAGAACACTGAAGCTTTCTTT.